Listed here is a single T cell receptor (beta chain). No antigen is known for it. The sample originates from a study of cytomegalovirus exposure and HLA in healthy donors. Study-level points and caveats: The authors enumerated some 170 TCR beta chains as linked to cytomegalovirus. Approximately 18,000 TCR beta sequences were associated with HLA alleles at 0.05 false discovery rate in a later analysis.

PCR involved 60 Vbeta and 13 Jbeta primers. Per the study methods: Unique TCR beta chains numbered 60 million to 100 million in a later analysis, with roughly 10 million shared. Sequencing used immunoSEQ multiplex PCR; TCRdb keeps in-frame clones, though not all of them. V and J calls and clone size come straight from that table; D and trimming were deduced from the DNA. The data show about 140,000 clones, over 8% seen once. The CDR3 has 19 residues. J was trimmed by 4 bases and V by 0 bases; bases with no gene match: 13. The germline gives CDR1 SGHAT, CDR2 FQNNGV. Material: PBMCs. The sequence was obtained from a male donor in good health and CMV-seronegative. The V and J genes are TRBV11-2 and TRBJ2-3; 10 bases line up with TRBD2. The CDR3 DNA is TGTGCCAGCAGCTTAGAAGTCCCGGTAGCGGGGGGTCGAGCAGATACGCAGTATTTT. This translates into CASSLEVPVAGGRADTQYF.